This TCR beta chain is from a study of response to subunit inactivated influenza vaccine. Whole-study results and caveats: Each seasonal influenza vaccination, the authors suggested, recruits few new T cells.

Via MiXCR, TCRdb re-called the RT-PCR reads, giving one row per CDR3 protein. In the table there are 450,000 to 500,000 distinct CDR3 sequences, approximately 11% of which are singletons. Regarding this clonotype: The target antigen is unknown.

Trimming at V came to 4 bases and at J to 7 bases, leaving 15 bases not matched to a gene. CDR3 length: 16 residues. Germline CDR1 DFQATT, CDR2 SNEGSKA (reference sequence). V is TRBV20-1 and J is TRBJ2-7; 11 bases fit TRBD2. This clonotype was sampled from a man between 50 and 59 years old who received an inactivated influenza vaccine. The material was PBMCs from blood, obtained roughly 47 days after vaccination. The CDR3 DNA sequence: TGCAGTGCTACTCAGGCGAGGACTAGCGGGCCATGGGAGCAGTACTTC. The encoded protein is CSATQARTSGPWEQYF.